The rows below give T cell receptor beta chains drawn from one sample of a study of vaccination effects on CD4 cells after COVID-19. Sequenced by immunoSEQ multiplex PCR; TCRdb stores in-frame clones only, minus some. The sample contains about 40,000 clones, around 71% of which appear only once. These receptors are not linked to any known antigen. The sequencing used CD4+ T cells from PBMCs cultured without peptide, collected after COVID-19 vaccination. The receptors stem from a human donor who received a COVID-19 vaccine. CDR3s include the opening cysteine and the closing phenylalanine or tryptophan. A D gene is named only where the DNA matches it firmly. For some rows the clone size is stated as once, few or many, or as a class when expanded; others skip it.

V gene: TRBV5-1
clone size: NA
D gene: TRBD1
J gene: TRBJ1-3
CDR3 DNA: TGCGCCAGCAGCCCCGGACAGGGCTACTCTGGAAACACCATATATTTT
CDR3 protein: CASSPGQGYSGNTIYF

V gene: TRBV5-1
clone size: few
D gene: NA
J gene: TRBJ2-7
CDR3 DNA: TGCGCCAGCAATACATCTGGCCACGTCCCCTACGAGCAGTACTTC
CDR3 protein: CASNTSGHVPYEQYF

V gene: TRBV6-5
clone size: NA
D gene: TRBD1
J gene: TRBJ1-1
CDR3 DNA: TGTGCCAGCAATCGACAGGGAGGGAACACTGAAGCTTTCTTT
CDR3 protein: CASNRQGGNTEAFF

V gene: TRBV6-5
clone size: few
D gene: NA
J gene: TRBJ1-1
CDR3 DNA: TGTGCCAGCAGTTATAGGGGGGGCTATGGTGAAGCTTTCTTT
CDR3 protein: CASSYRGGYGEAFF

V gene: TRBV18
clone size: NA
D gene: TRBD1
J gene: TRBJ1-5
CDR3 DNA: TGTGCCAGCTCACCACGGGGACAGGGGGATCAGCCCCAGCATTTT
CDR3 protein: CASSPRGQGDQPQHF

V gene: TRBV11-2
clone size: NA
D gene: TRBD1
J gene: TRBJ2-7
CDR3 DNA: TGTGCCAGCAGCTCCCCGGGATGGGACAGCCACGAGCAGTACTTC
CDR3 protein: CASSSPGWDSHEQYF

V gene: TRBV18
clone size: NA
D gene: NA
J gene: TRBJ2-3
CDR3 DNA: TGTGCCAGCTCACCACCCCCCAAGGATACGCAGTATTTT
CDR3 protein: CASSPPPKDTQYF

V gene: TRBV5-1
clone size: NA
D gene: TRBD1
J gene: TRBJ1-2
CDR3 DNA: TGCGCCAGCAGCTTGGACCGCACAGGGGGCGAGAGGACCTTC
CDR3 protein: CASSLDRTGGERTF

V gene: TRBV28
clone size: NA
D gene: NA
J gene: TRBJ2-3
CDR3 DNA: TGTGCCAGCAGTTCTCCCGGGAGTGCAGATACGCAGTATTTT
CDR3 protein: CASSSPGSADTQYF

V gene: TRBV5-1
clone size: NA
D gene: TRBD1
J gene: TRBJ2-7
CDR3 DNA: TGCGCCAGCAGCCCGGGGACAGGGGGTGTCTACGAGCAGTACTTC
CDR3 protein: CASSPGTGGVYEQYF

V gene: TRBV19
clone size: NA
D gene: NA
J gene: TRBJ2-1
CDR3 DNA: TGTGCCAGTAGTATCGATCGAGCGGGTTCCTACAATGAGCAGTTCTTC
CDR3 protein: CASSIDRAGSYNEQFF

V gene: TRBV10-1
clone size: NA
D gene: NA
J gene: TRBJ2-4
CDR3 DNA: TGCGCCAGCAGTGAGACGGTCGGACACATTCAGTACTTC
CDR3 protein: CASSETVGHIQYF

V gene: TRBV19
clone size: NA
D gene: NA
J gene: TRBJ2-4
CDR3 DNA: TGTGCCAGCCTACCAACGTCTGGGGACATTCAGTACTTC
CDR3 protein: CASLPTSGDIQYF

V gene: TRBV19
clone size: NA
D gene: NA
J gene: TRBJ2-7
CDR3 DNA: TGTGCCAGTAGAAAATCCGGGACTCCTTACGAGCAGTACTTC
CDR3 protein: CASRKSGTPYEQYF

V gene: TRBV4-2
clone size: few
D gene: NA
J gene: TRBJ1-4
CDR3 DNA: TGTGCCAGCAGCCCCGGTGGGGACCGGGGTGAAAAACTGTTTTTT
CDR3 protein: CASSPGGDRGEKLFF

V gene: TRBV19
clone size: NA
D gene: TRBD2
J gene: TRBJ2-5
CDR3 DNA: TGTGCCAGTAGTATAAAGACTAGCGGGAGGTTCGGGGAGACCCAGTACTTC
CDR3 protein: CASSIKTSGRFGETQYF

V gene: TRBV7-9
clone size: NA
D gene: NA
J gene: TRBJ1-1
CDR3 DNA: TGTGCCAGCAGCCCGTCGGGGATCACTGAAGCTTTCTTT
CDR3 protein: CASSPSGITEAFF

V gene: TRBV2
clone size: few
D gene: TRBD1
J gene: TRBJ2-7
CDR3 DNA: TGTGCCACCACCACGACCGGGACAGGGCTCTACGAGCAGTACTTC
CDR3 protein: CATTTTGTGLYEQYF

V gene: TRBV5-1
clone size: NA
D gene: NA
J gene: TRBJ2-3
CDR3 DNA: TGCGCCAGCGGGGCTACCCATGCGGATACGCAGTATTTT
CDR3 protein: CASGATHADTQYF

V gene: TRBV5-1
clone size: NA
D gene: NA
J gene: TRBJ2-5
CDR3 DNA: TGCGCCAGCAGCTTCCGGGTGGGCCAAGAGACCCAGTACTTC
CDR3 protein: CASSFRVGQETQYF

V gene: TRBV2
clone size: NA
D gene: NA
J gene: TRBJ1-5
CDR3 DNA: TGTGCCAGCAGTGAAGGATCCAGCAATCAGCCCCAGCATTTT
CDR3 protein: CASSEGSSNQPQHF

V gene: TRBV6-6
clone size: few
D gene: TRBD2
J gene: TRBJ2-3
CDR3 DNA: TGTGCCAGCAGTTACCAGGGCGGGGGGGGCCCGGATACGCAGTATTTT
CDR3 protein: CASSYQGGGGPDTQYF

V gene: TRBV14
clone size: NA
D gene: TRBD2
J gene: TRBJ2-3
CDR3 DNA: TGTGCCAGCAGCCTCGGGACTAGCGGACCCGTGAGCACAGATACGCAGTATTTT
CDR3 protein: CASSLGTSGPVSTDTQYF

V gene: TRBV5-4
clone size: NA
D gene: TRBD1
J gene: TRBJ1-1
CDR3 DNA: TGTGCCAGCAGCCCCCCAGGGGGGAGTGTAACTGAAGCTTTCTTT
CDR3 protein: CASSPPGGSVTEAFF

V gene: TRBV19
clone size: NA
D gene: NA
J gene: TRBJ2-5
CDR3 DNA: TGTGCCAGTAGCAGGACAGCCCAAGAGACCCAGTACTTC
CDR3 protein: CASSRTAQETQYF

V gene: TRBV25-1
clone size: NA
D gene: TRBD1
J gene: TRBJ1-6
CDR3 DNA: TGTGCCAGCAGTGAATTACAGGGGGCCAATTCACCCCTCCACTTT
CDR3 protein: CASSELQGANSPLHF

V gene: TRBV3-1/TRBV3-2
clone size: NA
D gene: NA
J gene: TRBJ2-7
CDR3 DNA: TGTGCCAGCAGCCTGCTAGTGGGAGTTGGCTACGAGCAGTACTTC
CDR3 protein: CASSLLVGVGYEQYF

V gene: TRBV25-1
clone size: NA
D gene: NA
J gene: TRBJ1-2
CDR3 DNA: TGTGCCAGCAGTTTCGCAGGTGGGAGCTATGGCTACACCTTC
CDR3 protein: CASSFAGGSYGYTF

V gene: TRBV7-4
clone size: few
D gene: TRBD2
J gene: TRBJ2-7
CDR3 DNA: TGTGCCAGCAACTCCTGGAATCTAGCGGGAAGGGAGCAGTACTTC
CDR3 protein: CASNSWNLAGREQYF

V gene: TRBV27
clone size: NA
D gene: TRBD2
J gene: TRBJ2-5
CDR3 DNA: TGTGCCAGCCACGGGATAGCGGGAGCCCAAGAGACCCAGTACTTC
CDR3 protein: CASHGIAGAQETQYF

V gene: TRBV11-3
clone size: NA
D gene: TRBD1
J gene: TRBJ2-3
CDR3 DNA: TGTGCCAGCAGAGGACAGGGGTCAGATACGCAGTATTTT
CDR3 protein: CASRGQGSDTQYF

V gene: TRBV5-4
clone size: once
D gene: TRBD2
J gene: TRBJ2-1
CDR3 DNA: TGTGCCAGCAGCCCCCCGACGGGACTAGCGGGCAATGAGCAGTTCTTC
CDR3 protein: CASSPPTGLAGNEQFF

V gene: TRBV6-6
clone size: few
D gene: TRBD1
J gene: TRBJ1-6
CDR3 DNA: TGTGCCAGCAGTCGACAGGGCGAGTTTTCACCCCTCCACTTT
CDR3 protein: CASSRQGEFSPLHF

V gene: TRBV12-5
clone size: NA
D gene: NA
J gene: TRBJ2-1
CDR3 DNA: TGTGCTAGTGGTTCTCCGGAGTGGAATGAGCAGTTCTTC
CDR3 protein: CASGSPEWNEQFF

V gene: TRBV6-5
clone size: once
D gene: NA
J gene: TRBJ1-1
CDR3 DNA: TGTGCCAGCAGTTCGACACCGTTTACTGAAGCTTTCTTT
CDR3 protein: CASSSTPFTEAFF

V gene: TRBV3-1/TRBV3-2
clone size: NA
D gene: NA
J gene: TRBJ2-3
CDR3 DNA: TGTGCCAGCAGCCAATTCCGCACAGATACGCAGTATTTT
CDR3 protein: CASSQFRTDTQYF

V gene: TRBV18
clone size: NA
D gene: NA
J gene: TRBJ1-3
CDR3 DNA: TGTGCCAGCTCACCCGGCAGGGTCATGGCCTCTGGAAACACCATATATTTT
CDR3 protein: CASSPGRVMASGNTIYF

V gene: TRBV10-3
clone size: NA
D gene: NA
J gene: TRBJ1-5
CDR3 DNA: TGTGCCATCTCTCAGGCCCAAGATAGTTCAGCCCAGCATTTT
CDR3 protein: CAISQAQDSSAQHF

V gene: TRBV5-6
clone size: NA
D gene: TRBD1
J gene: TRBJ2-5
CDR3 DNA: TGTGCCAGCAGCACTACAGGGGGCAGAGAAGAGACCCAGTACTTC
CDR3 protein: CASSTTGGREETQYF

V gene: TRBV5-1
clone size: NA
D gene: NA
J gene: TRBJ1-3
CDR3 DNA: TGCGCCAGCAGCTTAGGACAGCTAAATAGTGGAAACACCATATATTTT
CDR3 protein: CASSLGQLNSGNTIYF

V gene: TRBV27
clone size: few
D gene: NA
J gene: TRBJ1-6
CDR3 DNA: TGTGCCAGCAGTTTATATGGGGTTGCGCATTCACCCCTCCACTTT
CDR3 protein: CASSLYGVAHSPLHF

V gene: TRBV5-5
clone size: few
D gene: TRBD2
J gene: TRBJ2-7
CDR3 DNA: TGTGCCAGCAGCTCGGGTTGGCTAGCGGGGGCCTACGAGCAGTACTTC
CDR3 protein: CASSSGWLAGAYEQYF

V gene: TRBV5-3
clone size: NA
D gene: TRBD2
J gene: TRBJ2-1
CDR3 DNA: TGTGCCAGAAGAAGACATAAAATGGGACTAGCGGGGTACAATGAGCAGTTCTTC
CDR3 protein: CARRRHKMGLAGYNEQFF

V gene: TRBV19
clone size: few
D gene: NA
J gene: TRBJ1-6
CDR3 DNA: TGTGCCAGTAGAACGGAGCCAAATACCCTCCACTTT
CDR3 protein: CASRTEPNTLHF

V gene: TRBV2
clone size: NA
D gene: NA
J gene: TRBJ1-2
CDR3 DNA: TGTGCCAGCAGGAAGGACAGTACTGTTAGCACCTTC
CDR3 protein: CASRKDSTVSTF

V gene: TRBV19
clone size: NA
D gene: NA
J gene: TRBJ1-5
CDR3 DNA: TGTGCCAGTAGTATTTGGACGGGGGGTCTGAGCAATCAGCCCCAGCATTTT
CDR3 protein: CASSIWTGGLSNQPQHF

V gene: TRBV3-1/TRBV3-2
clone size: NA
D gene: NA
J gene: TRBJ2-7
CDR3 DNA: TGTGCCAGCAGCCAAAAGGACTACGAGCAGTACTTC
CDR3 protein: CASSQKDYEQYF

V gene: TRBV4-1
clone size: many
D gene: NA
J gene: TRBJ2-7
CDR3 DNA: TGCGCCAGCAGCCAAGGTACGCTCAGCTACTCCTACGAGCAGTACTTC
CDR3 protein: CASSQGTLSYSYEQYF

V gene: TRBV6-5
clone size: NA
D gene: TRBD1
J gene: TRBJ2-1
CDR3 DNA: TGTGCCAGCACGGGACAGGAGAGCTCCTACAATGAGCAGTTCTTC
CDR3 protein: CASTGQESSYNEQFF

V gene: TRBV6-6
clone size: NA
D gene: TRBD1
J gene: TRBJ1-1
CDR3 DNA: TGTGCCAGCAGTATCACAGGGGGCAACACTGAAGCTTTCTTT
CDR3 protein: CASSITGGNTEAFF